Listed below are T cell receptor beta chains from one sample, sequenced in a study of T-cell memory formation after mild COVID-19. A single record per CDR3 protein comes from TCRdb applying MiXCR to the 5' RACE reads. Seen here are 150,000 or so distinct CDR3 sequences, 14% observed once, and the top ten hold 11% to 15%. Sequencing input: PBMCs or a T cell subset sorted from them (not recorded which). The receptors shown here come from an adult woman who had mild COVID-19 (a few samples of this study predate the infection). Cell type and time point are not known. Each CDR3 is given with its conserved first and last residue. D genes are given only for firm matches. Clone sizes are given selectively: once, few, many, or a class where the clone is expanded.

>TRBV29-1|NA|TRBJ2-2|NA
CSYDRSNTGELFF
TGCAGCTATGACAGATCGAACACCGGGGAGCTGTTTTTT
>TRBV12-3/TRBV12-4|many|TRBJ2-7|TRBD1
CASSFYRGPTGDEQYF
TGTGCCAGCAGTTTCTACAGGGGGCCGACGGGGGACGAGCAGTACTTC
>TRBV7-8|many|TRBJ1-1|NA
CASRSSGALNTEAFF
TGTGCCAGCAGGTCCTCCGGGGCTTTGAACACTGAAGCTTTCTTT
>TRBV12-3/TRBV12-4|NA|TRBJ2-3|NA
CASSPGVGGSTDTQYF
TGTGCCAGCAGTCCAGGGGTGGGGGGTAGCACAGATACGCAGTATTTT
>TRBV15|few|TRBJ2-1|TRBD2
CATSRDLGGWNEQFF
TGTGCCACCAGCAGAGATCTCGGGGGGTGGAATGAGCAGTTCTTC
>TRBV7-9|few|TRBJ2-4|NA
CASSRRDFGSDKNIQYF
TGTGCCAGCAGCCGACGGGACTTCGGGTCGGACAAAAACATTCAGTACTTC
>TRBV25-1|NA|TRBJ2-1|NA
CASSDQMPQGGAYNEQFF
TGTGCCAGCAGTGATCAGATGCCCCAAGGAGGGGCCTACAATGAGCAGTTCTTC
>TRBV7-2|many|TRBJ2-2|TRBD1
CASSSSAGTGPSGELFF
TGTGCCAGCAGCTCTTCAGCCGGGACAGGGCCATCCGGGGAGCTGTTTTTT
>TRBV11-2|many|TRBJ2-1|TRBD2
CASSLSGTYNEQFF
TGTGCCAGCAGCCTTAGCGGGACTTACAATGAGCAGTTCTTC
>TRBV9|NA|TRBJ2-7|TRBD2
CASSPTSGSPYEQYF
TGTGCCAGCAGCCCGACTAGCGGGAGTCCCTACGAGCAGTACTTC
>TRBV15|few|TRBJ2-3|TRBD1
CATSREGRGPTDTQYF
TGTGCCACCAGCAGAGAGGGCAGGGGGCCGACAGATACGCAGTATTTT
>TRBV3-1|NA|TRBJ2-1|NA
CASSQEYGDLSYNEQFF
TGTGCCAGCAGCCAAGAGTACGGGGACCTCTCCTACAATGAGCAGTTCTTC
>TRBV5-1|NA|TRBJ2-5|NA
CASSWGRGVGETQYF
TGCGCCAGCAGCTGGGGACGTGGGGTAGGAGAGACCCAGTACTTC
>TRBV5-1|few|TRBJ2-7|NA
CASSLTRDIYEQYF
TGCGCCAGCAGCTTGACAAGGGACATCTACGAGCAGTACTTC
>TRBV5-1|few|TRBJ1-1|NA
CASSWALNTEAFF
TGCGCCAGCAGCTGGGCGCTGAACACTGAAGCTTTCTTT
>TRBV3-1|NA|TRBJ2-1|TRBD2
CASRQGFREGGNEQFF
TGTGCCAGCAGACAAGGGTTCCGGGAGGGAGGCAATGAGCAGTTCTTC
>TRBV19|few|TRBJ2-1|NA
CASSIHAATNEQFF
TGTGCCAGTAGTATACATGCAGCCACTAATGAGCAGTTCTTC
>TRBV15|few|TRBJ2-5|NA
CATSIGGQREETQYF
TGTGCCACCAGCATTGGGGGACAGCGGGAAGAGACCCAGTACTTC
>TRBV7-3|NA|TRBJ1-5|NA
CASSQGINQPQHF
TGTGCCAGCAGTCAGGGGATCAATCAGCCCCAGCATTTT
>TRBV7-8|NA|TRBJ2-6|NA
CASSLLGSSGANVLTF
TGTGCCAGCAGCTTATTGGGTAGCTCTGGGGCCAACGTCCTGACTTTC
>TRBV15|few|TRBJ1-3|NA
CAAGRNSGNTIYF
TGTGCCGCGGGCCGTAACTCTGGAAACACCATATATTTT
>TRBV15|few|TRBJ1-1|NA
CATGTWGESEAFF
TGTGCCACTGGGACTTGGGGGGAATCTGAAGCTTTCTTT
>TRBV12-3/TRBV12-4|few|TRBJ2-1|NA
CASRQGFGGEQFF
TGTGCCAGCAGACAGGGTTTTGGGGGTGAGCAGTTCTTC
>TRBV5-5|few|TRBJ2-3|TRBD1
CASSRWFDRDRTDTQYF
TGTGCCAGCAGCCGATGGTTCGACAGGGACCGCACAGATACGCAGTATTTT
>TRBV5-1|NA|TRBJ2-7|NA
CASSFPPYEQYF
TGCGCCAGCAGCTTTCCGCCCTACGAGCAGTACTTC
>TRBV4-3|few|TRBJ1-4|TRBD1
CASSQDRGRTNEKLFF
TGCGCCAGCAGCCAAGACAGGGGGCGAACTAATGAAAAACTGTTTTTT
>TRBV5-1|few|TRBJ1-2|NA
CASSSTDSDYGYTF
TGCGCCAGCAGCTCCACGGACAGTGACTATGGCTACACCTTC
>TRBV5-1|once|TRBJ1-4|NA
CASSLETNEKLFF
TGCGCCAGCAGCTTGGAAACTAATGAAAAACTGTTTTTT
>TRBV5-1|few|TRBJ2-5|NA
CASSSSPRETQYF
TGCGCCAGCAGCTCCAGCCCACGGGAGACCCAGTACTTC
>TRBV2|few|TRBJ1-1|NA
CASSETGQSSFF
TGTGCCAGCAGTGAAACCGGACAGTCATCTTTCTTT
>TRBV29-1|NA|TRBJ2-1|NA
CSVAGRSSYNEQFF
TGCAGCGTTGCCGGCAGGAGCTCCTACAATGAGCAGTTCTTC
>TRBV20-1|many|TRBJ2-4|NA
CSAVDLGGAKNIQYF
TGCAGTGCCGTTGATCTAGGGGGTGCCAAAAACATTCAGTACTTC
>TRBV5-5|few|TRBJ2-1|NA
CASSLAAAGAYNEQFF
TGTGCCAGCAGCTTGGCGGCAGCGGGTGCCTACAATGAGCAGTTCTTC
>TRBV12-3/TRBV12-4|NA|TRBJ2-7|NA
CASSLGSVGYEQYF
TGTGCCAGCAGTTTAGGTAGCGTGGGGTACGAGCAGTACTTC
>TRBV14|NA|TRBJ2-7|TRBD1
CASSRGTGVWYEQYF
TGTGCCAGCAGCCGCGGGACAGGGGTATGGTACGAGCAGTACTTC
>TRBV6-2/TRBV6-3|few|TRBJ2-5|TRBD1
CASSLNRDRGYQETQYF
TGTGCCAGCAGTCTCAACCGGGACAGGGGTTACCAAGAGACCCAGTACTTC
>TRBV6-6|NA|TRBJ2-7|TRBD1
CASGTGTGVYEQYF
TGTGCCAGCGGTACCGGGACAGGGGTCTACGAGCAGTACTTC
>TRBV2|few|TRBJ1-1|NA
CASKAEWGNTEAFF
TGTGCCAGCAAGGCAGAGTGGGGGAACACTGAAGCTTTCTTT
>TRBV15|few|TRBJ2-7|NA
CATSGPQGMIREQYF
TGTGCCACCAGCGGCCCCCAGGGGATGATTCGTGAGCAGTACTTC
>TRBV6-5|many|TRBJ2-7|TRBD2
CASRATTSGKREQYF
TGTGCCAGCAGGGCGACGACTAGCGGGAAACGCGAGCAGTACTTC